Listed below are T cell receptor beta chains from one sample, sequenced in a study of shared clonotypes between healthy human individuals. TCRdb keeps only in-frame clones here, not all; method: immunoSEQ multiplex PCR. The table has approximately 2,000,000 clones, just under 95% seen once. Sequenced material: naive CD4+ T cells from PBMCs. These receptors were taken from a man aged 18 to 30 in good health. Some clones in this sample may be carry-over from other donors' samples. CDR3s include the opening cysteine and the closing phenylalanine or tryptophan. The order of the fields is V gene, J gene, clone size, D gene, CDR3 protein, CDR3 DNA. A D gene is named only where the DNA matches it firmly. The listing skips clone size in some rows; elsewhere it reads once, few, many or a size class.

>TRBV15|TRBJ2-3|NA|NA
CATSRDGARYRVYTQYF
TGTGCCACCAGCAGAGATGGGGCACGTTACAGGGTTTATACGCAGTATTTT
>TRBV2|TRBJ2-5|NA|TRBD1
CASSLGQNQETQYF
TGTGCCAGCAGCCTGGGACAGAATCAAGAGACCCAGTACTTC
>TRBV25-1|TRBJ2-5|NA|NA
CASSELVSKETQYF
TGTGCCAGCAGTGAATTAGTGTCGAAAGAGACCCAGTACTTC
>TRBV2|TRBJ2-7|NA|NA
CASSEDRYEQYF
TGTGCCAGCAGTGAAGATCGGTACGAGCAGTACTTC
>TRBV18|TRBJ2-1|NA|TRBD1
CASSPRQGAYNEQFF
TGTGCCAGCTCACCTCGGCAGGGGGCCTACAATGAGCAGTTCTTC
>TRBV5-1|TRBJ2-3|NA|NA
CASRAAASTDTQYF
TGCGCCAGCAGAGCAGCGGCTAGCACAGATACGCAGTATTTT
>TRBV5-1|TRBJ1-1|NA|TRBD1
CASSGGQGNTEAFF
TGCGCCAGCAGCGGGGGACAGGGGAACACTGAAGCTTTCTTT
>TRBV4-1|TRBJ1-1|NA|NA
CASSPVGTEAFF
TGCGCCAGCAGCCCAGTAGGTACTGAAGCTTTCTTT
>TRBV2|TRBJ2-2|NA|NA
CASRQNTGELFF
TGTGCCAGTAGACAGAACACCGGGGAGCTGTTTTTT
>TRBV5-1|TRBJ1-1|NA|NA
CASSPDTPRTEAFF
TGCGCCAGCAGCCCTGACACCCCGCGGACTGAAGCTTTCTTT
>TRBV7-9|TRBJ2-2|NA|NA
CASSLGRATNTGELFF
TGTGCCAGCAGCTTAGGGAGAGCAACGAACACCGGGGAGCTGTTTTTT
>TRBV7-6|TRBJ2-2|NA|TRBD1
CASSATGGNTGELFF
TGTGCCAGCAGCGCGACAGGGGGCAATACCGGGGAGCTGTTTTTT
>TRBV9|TRBJ1-1|NA|NA
CASSALSQGGTEAFF
TGTGCCAGCAGCGCATTAAGCCAGGGAGGCACTGAAGCTTTCTTT
>TRBV28|TRBJ2-5|NA|NA
CASRPGTAQETQYF
TGTGCCAGCAGGCCCGGGACTGCCCAAGAGACCCAGTACTTC
>TRBV6-5|TRBJ1-5|NA|NA
CASSYRANQPQHF
TGTGCCAGCAGTTACCGGGCGAATCAGCCCCAGCATTTT
>TRBV28|TRBJ1-2|NA|TRBD1
CASSRDRGYGYTF
TGTGCCAGCAGCCGAGACAGGGGGTACGGCTACACCTTC
>TRBV13|TRBJ1-3|NA|NA
CASSSPRTEGNTIYF
TGTGCCAGCAGCTCGCCCCGGACGGAGGGAAACACCATATATTTT
>TRBV28|TRBJ2-2|NA|NA
CASTTYGNTGELFF
TGTGCCAGCACCACTTACGGGAACACCGGGGAGCTGTTTTTT
>TRBV5-6|TRBJ2-3|NA|NA
CASSLISQPWTQYF
TGTGCCAGCAGCTTGATATCCCAGCCGTGGACGCAGTATTTT
>TRBV10-1|TRBJ2-5|NA|NA
CASSDPAGNQETQYF
TGCGCCAGCAGTGATCCCGCGGGGAACCAAGAGACCCAGTACTTC
>TRBV18|TRBJ1-2|few|TRBD1
CASSPDRANYGYTF
TGTGCCAGCTCCCCTGACAGGGCCAACTATGGCTACACCTTC
>TRBV7-2|TRBJ1-1|NA|NA
CASSLEGGSEAFF
TGTGCCAGCAGCTTAGAGGGTGGATCTGAAGCTTTCTTT
>TRBV28|TRBJ2-2|NA|NA
CASSGPGSGELFF
TGTGCCAGCAGCGGCCCTGGGTCCGGGGAGCTGTTTTTT
>TRBV28|TRBJ2-3|NA|TRBD1
CASSTPGQGKVNTQYF
TGTGCCAGCAGTACCCCGGGACAGGGAAAGGTGAATACGCAGTATTTT
>TRBV18|TRBJ1-3|NA|NA
CASSPTEGLPGNTIYF
TGTGCCAGCTCACCAACAGAGGGCTTGCCTGGAAACACCATATATTTT
>TRBV13|TRBJ2-2|NA|NA
CASRTHRDRFAGETGELFF
TGTGCCAGCAGGACGCACCGTGACAGGTTCGCGGGAGAAACCGGGGAGCTGTTTTTT
>TRBV30|TRBJ2-4|NA|NA
CVRGSRDIQYF
TGTGTACGAGGGAGTAGGGACATTCAGTACTTC
>TRBV2|TRBJ2-7|NA|TRBD1
CASTQEGTGTYEQYF
TGTGCCAGCACCCAGGAGGGGACAGGGACCTACGAGCAGTACTTC
>TRBV5-1|TRBJ1-2|once|TRBD1
CASSLGQGGGYTF
TGCGCCAGCAGCCTCGGACAGGGTGGTGGCTACACCTTC
>TRBV6-6|TRBJ1-2|NA|TRBD1
CARNPQGAGGYTF
TGTGCCCGCAATCCCCAGGGGGCCGGTGGCTACACCTTC
>TRBV2|TRBJ2-2|NA|NA
CASRPGTSNTGELFF
TGTGCCAGCAGGCCTGGGACTTCGAACACCGGGGAGCTGTTTTTT
>TRBV19|TRBJ2-2|NA|TRBD2
CASTQRAGGSTGELFF
TGTGCCAGTACCCAGAGGGCGGGAGGAAGTACCGGGGAGCTGTTTTTT
>TRBV18|TRBJ2-4|NA|NA
CASSLDYVLIQYF
TGTGCCAGCTCACTGGACTATGTTCTCATTCAGTACTTC
>TRBV28|TRBJ2-5|NA|TRBD2
CASRTSGAQETQYF
TGTGCCAGCAGGACTAGCGGGGCGCAAGAGACCCAGTACTTC
>TRBV27|TRBJ1-5|NA|TRBD1
CASSFRGKSQPQHF
TGTGCCAGCAGTTTCAGGGGGAAGAGCCAGCCCCAGCATTTT
>TRBV6-5|TRBJ1-5|NA|NA
CASSYGGNSNQPQHF
TGTGCCAGCAGTTACGGTGGAAATAGCAATCAGCCCCAGCATTTT
>TRBV6-5|TRBJ1-1|few|TRBD1
CASSYPGTGAAFF
TGTGCCAGCAGTTACCCCGGGACAGGGGCGGCTTTCTTT
>TRBV28|TRBJ2-5|NA|TRBD2
CASISGLARETQYF
TGTGCCAGCATCTCTGGACTAGCTCGAGAGACCCAGTACTTC
>TRBV18|TRBJ1-2|NA|NA
CASSLAEANYGYTF
TGTGCCAGCTCGCTCGCGGAGGCTAACTATGGCTACACCTTC
>TRBV28|TRBJ2-1|NA|NA
CASQDRRSYNEQFF
TGTGCCAGCCAAGACCGACGCTCCTACAATGAGCAGTTCTTC
>TRBV7-7|TRBJ2-5|NA|NA
CASSLVSGFGETQYF
TGTGCCAGCAGCTTAGTATCAGGGTTTGGTGAGACCCAGTACTTC
>TRBV5-1|TRBJ2-7|NA|NA
CASSLAQAQLPYEQYF
TGCGCCAGCAGCTTGGCCCAGGCCCAACTCCCCTACGAGCAGTACTTC
>TRBV28|TRBJ1-5|NA|TRBD1
CASSFSGTGVNQPQHF
TGTGCCAGCAGTTTCTCCGGGACAGGGGTCAATCAGCCCCAGCATTTT
>TRBV7-9|TRBJ2-7|NA|TRBD2
CASSPKGTSGYEQYF
TGTGCCAGCAGCCCGAAAGGGACTAGCGGCTACGAGCAGTACTTC
>TRBV25-1|TRBJ2-5|NA|NA
CASGVAQETQYF
TGTGCCAGCGGGGTAGCTCAAGAGACCCAGTACTTC
>TRBV5-1|TRBJ2-7|NA|TRBD2
CASSSRTSGYEQYF
TGCGCCAGCAGCTCCAGGACTAGCGGCTACGAGCAGTACTTC
>TRBV7-2|TRBJ2-3|NA|NA
CASSLTDTQYF
TGTGCCAGCAGCCTGACAGATACGCAGTATTTT
>TRBV28|TRBJ2-7|NA|NA
CASRGQSYEQYF
TGTGCCAGCCGTGGTCAGTCCTACGAGCAGTACTTC
>TRBV5-1|TRBJ2-2|NA|TRBD1
CASSLFTGGASNTGELFF
TGCGCCAGCAGCTTGTTCACAGGGGGCGCGTCAAACACCGGGGAGCTGTTTTTT
>TRBV7-2|TRBJ2-7|NA|TRBD1
CASSPYGTGAYEQYF
TGTGCCAGCAGCCCCTACGGGACAGGGGCCTACGAGCAGTACTTC
>TRBV9|TRBJ1-3|few|NA
CASSLAGNTIYF
TGTGCCAGCAGCCTTGCTGGAAACACCATATATTTT
>TRBV27|TRBJ2-7|NA|NA
CASSLSRHGEQYF
TGTGCCAGCAGTTTATCGAGGCATGGAGAGCAGTACTTC
>TRBV6-5|TRBJ1-5|NA|TRBD1
CASSYRQGGNQPQHF
TGTGCCAGCAGTTACAGACAGGGTGGCAATCAGCCCCAGCATTTT
>TRBV5-1|TRBJ2-2|NA|TRBD1
CASYTGGAGGELFF
TGCGCCAGTTATACAGGGGGCGCTGGCGGGGAGCTGTTTTTT
>TRBV5-1|TRBJ2-2|NA|TRBD2
CASSISGLNTGELFF
TGCGCCAGCAGCATTAGCGGGCTGAACACCGGGGAGCTGTTTTTT
>TRBV19|TRBJ1-5|NA|NA
CASTLRGGAGQPQHF
TGTGCCAGTACCTTACGGGGGGGCGCCGGGCAGCCCCAGCATTTT
>TRBV6-6|TRBJ2-7|NA|NA
CASSYDRSEQYF
TGTGCCAGCAGTTACGACAGATCCGAGCAGTACTTC
>TRBV4-1|TRBJ1-5|NA|NA
CASSQAPGLNQPQHF
TGCGCCAGCAGCCAAGCCCCAGGGCTTAATCAGCCCCAGCATTTT